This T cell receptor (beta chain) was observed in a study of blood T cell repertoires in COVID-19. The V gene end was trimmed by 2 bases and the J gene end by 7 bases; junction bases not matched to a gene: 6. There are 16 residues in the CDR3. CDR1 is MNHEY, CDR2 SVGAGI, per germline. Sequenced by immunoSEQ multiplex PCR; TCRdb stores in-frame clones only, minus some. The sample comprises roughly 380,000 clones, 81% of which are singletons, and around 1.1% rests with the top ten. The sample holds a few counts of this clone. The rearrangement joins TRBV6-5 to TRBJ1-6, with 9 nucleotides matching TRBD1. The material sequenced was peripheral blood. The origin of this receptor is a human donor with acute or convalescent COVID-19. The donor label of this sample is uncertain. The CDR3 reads CASSYGTGWANSPLHF. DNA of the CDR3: TGTGCCAGCAGTTACGGGACAGGGTGGGCGAATTCACCCCTCCACTTT.